Following are 23 T cell receptor beta chains from one sample sequenced in a study of Ad26.COV2.S vaccination and SARS-CoV-2 variants. Assay: immunoSEQ multiplex PCR; the TCRdb copy retains only in-frame clones and omits some. The sample has 330,000 or so clones, approximately 87% seen once; the top ten hold around 5.5%. Regarding treatment: approximately 18 received Ad26.COV2.S at low or high dose, single or two shots; 5 received placebo; per-sample allocation not given. Samples analyzed were those drawn on day 63 after the first vaccine or placebo injection. Sequenced here: peripheral blood, sampled in a trial of Ad26.COV2.S vaccine versus placebo. These receptors were obtained from a person between 18 and 60 years old who received the Ad26.COV2.S COVID-19 vaccine or a placebo.

The chain couples TRBV10-3 to TRBJ1-2, with D tentatively TRBD1 (5 bases). Germline CDR1 and CDR2: ENHRY and SYGVKD. This CDR3 has 14 residues. V dropped 0 bases and J dropped 6 bases, with 11 bases sitting between them. CDR3: CAISESGGLDGYTF. The CDR3, as DNA: TGTGCCATCAGTGAGTCCGGGGGGTTGGATGGCTACACCTTC.

V gene TRBV7-2 combines with J gene TRBJ1-1; 11 positions match TRBD1. Germline CDR1 is SGHTA and CDR2 is FQGNSA. J gave up 3 bases and V 5 bases, and 5 bases lay outside the gene matches. This CDR3 contains 15 residues. This CDR3 reads CASSPDRGRDTEAFF. CDR3 DNA: TGTGCCAGCAGCCCGGACAGGGGGCGGGACACTGAAGCTTTCTTT. Full variable domain (rest looked up from reference TRBV7-2 and TRBJ1-1): GAGVSQSPSNKVTEKGKDVELRCDPISGHTALYWYRQSLGQGLEFLIYFQGNSAPDKSGLPSDRFSAERTGGSVSTLTIQRTQQEDSAVYLCASSPDRGRDTEAFFGQGTRLTVV.

This chain uses TRBV7-8 with TRBJ1-1, with D unclear. Germline loops: CDR1 SGHVS, CDR2 FQNEAQ. Trimming pared 5 bases from V and 10 bases from J, leaving 20 bases between. There are 14 residues in the CDR3. CDR3 sequence: CASSPVGGASGAFF. In nucleotides, the CDR3 is TGTGCCAGCAGCCCCGTCGGAGGCGCCTCCGGAGCTTTCTTT.

The chain joins TRBV9 to TRBJ1-5, with 9 bases that match TRBD1. There are 15 residues in the CDR3. Trimming removed 3 bases from V and 3 bases from J; junction bases left unmatched: 4. Per germline, CDR1 SGDLS and CDR2 YYNGEE. Here the CDR3 reads CASSADRGNNQPQHF. CDR3 in DNA: TGTGCCAGCAGCGCGGACAGGGGTAACAATCAGCCCCAGCATTTT.

This clone was detected a few times. The rearrangement links TRBV3-1 (or the pseudogene TRBV3-2) to TRBJ2-7; D may match TRBD1 or TRBD2 (5 bases each). Germline V gives CDR1 LGHDT, CDR2 YNNKEL (reference sequence). With 1 base removed from V and 4 bases from J, the gap between germline ends came to 11 bases. CDR3 size: 14 residues. The CDR3 DNA follows: TGTGCCAGCAGCCAAGGACCGAGGGGATACGAGCAGTACGTC. Translation gives CASSQGPRGYEQYV.

The rearrangement uses TRBV18 and TRBJ2-7; maybe TRBD1 (5 bases). V was shortened by 3 bases and J by 6 bases, with 12 bases between the two germline ends. CDR1 and CDR2 from the germline V gene are KGHSH and LQKENI. There are 13 residues in the CDR3. The CDR3 DNA follows: TGTGCCAGCTCACCGTCAATGGGGCGCGAGCAGTACTTC. It translates to CASSPSMGREQYF.

The gene calls are TRBV12-5 and TRBJ2-5, with TRBD2 matching over 10 bases. The V segment lost 6 bases and the J segment 3 bases; nucleotides outside the gene matches: 4. The CDR3 runs 14 residues. Germline values: CDR1 LGHNT, CDR2 FRNRAP. The CDR3 nucleotides read TGTGCTAGTGGAAAAGCGGGAGGGGAAGAGACCCAGTACTTC. It is translated as CASGKAGGEETQYF. The full variable domain, in which reference TRBV12-5 and TRBJ2-5 provide the parts outside the CDR3, is DARVTQTPRHKVTEMGQEVTMRCQPILGHNTVFWYRQTMMQGLELLAYFRNRAPLDDSGMPKDRFSAEMPDATLATLKIQPSEPRDSAVYFCASGKAGGEETQYFGPGTRLLVL.

CDR3 nucleotide sequence: TGTGCCAGCAGCTTAACCCGGACTAGCGGGGGGGCCGGGGAGCTGTTTTTT. Translating gives CASSLTRTSGGAGELFF. The V and J genes are TRBV7-2 and TRBJ2-2; 15 bases agree with TRBD2. Germline loops: CDR1 SGHTA, CDR2 FQGNSA. The trim removed 2 bases at V and 6 bases at J, leaving 4 bases unmatched. The CDR3 is made up of 17 amino acids.

The CDR3 region is CASSSPRRESEQYV. CDR3 in DNA: TGTGCCAGCAGTTCCCCCCGGCGGGAAAGTGAGCAGTACGTC. V gene TRBV28 combines with J gene TRBJ2-7; tentative D call: TRBD2 (6 bases). Trimming left V 4 bases short and J 7 bases short, with 17 bases between. CDR1 is MDHEN and CDR2 is SYDVKM in the germline V gene. The CDR3 spans 14 residues.

The DNA for the CDR3 is TGTGCCAGCCTTCAGCGGGAGAAGTACAATGAGCAGTTCTTC. Translated: CASLQREKYNEQFF. The rearrangement links TRBV7-9 to TRBJ2-1, with 8 bases that match TRBD2. Germline V lookup: CDR1 SEHNR, CDR2 FQNEAQ (reference sequence). The CDR3 runs to 14 residues. V lost 8 bases and J lost 4; bases outside the gene matches: 7.

V usage is TRBV10-3 and J usage is TRBJ1-1; 7 nucleotides agree with TRBD1. This CDR3 has 12 amino acids. Trimming removed 6 bases from V and 7 bases from J; junction bases left unmatched: 5. CDR1 ENHRY and CDR2 SYGVKD come from the germline V gene. The CDR3 sequence is CAISRQGDEAFF. DNA for the CDR3: TGTGCCATCAGCCGACAGGGCGATGAAGCTTTCTTT.

The V call is TRBV12-3 or TRBV12-4, the J call TRBJ1-2; D is unresolved. The CDR3 loop spans 12 amino acids. The germline V and J ends were trimmed by 1 base and 4 bases, with 4 bases remaining between them. The CDR3: CASSLDVYGYTF. The CDR3 coding sequence is TGTGCCAGCAGTTTAGATGTCTATGGCTACACCTTC.

V gene TRBV6-2 or TRBV6-3 combines with J gene TRBJ1-2; TRBD1 matches 9 bases. J lost 3 bases, V lost 4 bases, and 6 bases had no gene match. Germline CDR1 and CDR2: MNHEY and SVGEGT. The CDR3 totals 15 residues. The CDR3 loop reads CASSSVGTGYYGYTF. CDR3 in DNA: TGTGCCAGCAGTTCGGTCGGGACAGGGTACTATGGCTACACCTTC.

The rearrangement links TRBV27 to TRBJ2-7; 7 bases fit TRBD1. After removal of 3 bases from V and 2 bases from J, the junction contained 4 bases not matched to a gene. Germline V gene sequence: CDR1 MNHEY, CDR2 SMNVEV (reference sequence). This CDR3 region has 14 residues. For the CDR3, the DNA is TGTGCCAGCAGTTTGACAGGGTTGACCTACGAGCAGTACGTC. This codes for CASSLTGLTYEQYV.

J is TRBJ2-2 and V is TRBV19; D might be TRBD1 (6 bases). CDR3 length: 16 amino acids. Germline-derived CDR1 and CDR2 are LNHDA and SQIVND (reference sequence). V lost 5 bases and J 4 bases, leaving 17 bases between the germline ends. The CDR3 protein is CASSQLGGRGTGELFF. Written as DNA, the CDR3 is TGTGCCAGTAGTCAATTAGGGGGAAGGGGCACCGGGGAGCTGTTTTTT.

Notes on this clone: Other DNA sequences in the sample encode the same CDR3. The CDR3 coding sequence is TGTGCCAGCTCACCGCAGGGACTGAACACTGAAGCTTTCTTT. This gives the protein CASSPQGLNTEAFF. J is TRBJ1-1 and V is TRBV18; D may be TRBD1 (5 bases). Trimming took 3 bases from V and 0 from J, leaving 8 bases between them. The germline V gene encodes CDR1 KGHSH and CDR2 LQKENI. This CDR3 comprises 14 residues. The full variable domain, its missing parts supplied by reference TRBV18 and TRBJ1-1, is NAGVMQNPRHLVRRRGQEARLRCSPMKGHSHVYWYRQLPEEGLKFMVYLQKENIIDESGMPKERFSAEFPKEGPSILRIQQVVRGDSAAYFCASSPQGLNTEAFFGQGTRLTVV.

In this sample, this clone turned up once. V gene TRBV9 combines with J gene TRBJ1-5, with a weak D call TRBD1 (6 bases). The CDR3 length is 15 residues. V dropped 8 bases and J dropped 0 bases, with 15 bases sitting between them. Germline V gene lookup returns CDR1 SGDLS and CDR2 YYNGEE. The CDR3 coding sequence is TGTGCCAGGGGGGGCAGGACTAATAGCAATCAGCCCCAGCATTTT. Its translation is CARGGRTNSNQPQHF.

The rearrangement links TRBV5-6 to TRBJ2-7; TRBD1 is a possible D gene (5 bases). Germline V lookup: CDR1 SGHDT, CDR2 YYEEEE. This CDR3 comprises 16 residues. Trimming took off 4 bases at V and 6 bases at J, with 23 bases between the two ends. Here the CDR3 DNA reads TGTGCCAGCAGCCGTAATGGGGTCAGGGTCGGCGGCGAGCAGTACGTC. Protein sequence: CASSRNGVRVGGEQYV.

V gene TRBV2 combines with J gene TRBJ2-7; no clear D gene. The CDR3 covers 15 residues. CDR1 is SNHLY, CDR2 FYNNEI, per germline. Trimming removed 3 bases at V and 0 bases at J, with 12 bases between. CDR3 DNA sequence: TGTGCCAGCAGTGATGGCCTCTTAGGCTCCTACGAGCAGTACTTC. This translates into CASSDGLLGSYEQYF. Together with reference TRBV2 and TRBJ2-7, the CDR3 gives the full variable domain: EPEVTQTPSHQVTQMGQEVILRCVPISNHLYFYWYRQILGQKVEFLVSFYNNEISEKSEIFDDQFSVERPDGSNFTLKIRSTKLEDSAMYFCASSDGLLGSYEQYFGPGTRLTVT.

In this sample, this clone turned up once. V is TRBV5-6 and J is TRBJ1-2; D uncertain. CDR3 size: 13 residues. Trimming stripped 2 bases from V and 5 bases from J, with 10 bases between. Germline V gene data show CDR1 as SGHDT and CDR2 as YYEEEE. The CDR3 nucleotides read TGTGCCAGCAGCTTACCGGCAGATTATGGCTACACCTTC. As protein: CASSLPADYGYTF.

The sample holds one count of this clone. The rearrangement links TRBV25-1 to TRBJ2-6, with 9 bases that match TRBD1. Germline CDR1 reads MGHDK; CDR2 reads SYGVNS. Losses at the gene ends were 2 bases for V and 0 bases for J; bases not matched to a gene: 5. The CDR3 has 18 amino acids. CDR3 DNA sequence: TGTGCCAGCAGTGAACACCCGGGACAGGGCTCTGGGGCCAACGTCCTGACTTTC. Translating it yields CASSEHPGQGSGANVLTF.

The J gene is TRBJ2-5, the V gene TRBV27, with TRBD1 identical over 10 bases. This CDR3 contains 14 residues. Trimming removed 8 bases from V and 1 base from J; junction bases left unmatched: 4. Germline loops: CDR1 MNHEY, CDR2 SMNVEV (reference sequence). CDR3 bases: TGTGCCAGCGGCCGGACAGGGGGCCAAGAGACCCAGTACTTC. The encoded protein is CASGRTGGQETQYF.

This rearrangement joins TRBV12-1 to TRBJ2-7; TRBD1 is taken as the D call from the table, unchecked against the DNA. TRBV12-1 is assigned pseudogene status. This CDR3 spans 17 amino acids. CDR3 sequence (DNA): TGTGCCATTTACCCCCCCAATGACAGGGGAAAAACTTACGAGCAGTACGTC. It translates to CAIYPPNDRGKTYEQYV.